The clone carrying this T cell receptor beta chain has only a few counts. The data belong to a study of OX40 agonist ivuxolimab in advanced cancers. The V gene lost 7 bases and the J gene lost 4 bases, with 8 bases spanning the gap. CDR3 length equals 11 residues. The germline gives CDR1 MNHEY, CDR2 SMNVEV (reference sequence). This table comes from immunoSEQ multiplex PCR, and its TCRdb copy is limited to in-frame clones, with some not included. This sample has 55,000 to 75,000 clones, with around 84% found just once. The material was CD4+ or CD8+ T cells sorted from blood, obtained in a trial of the OX40 agonist ivuxolimab. The chain is built from TRBV27 and TRBJ2-7; D gene unclear. This clonotype was obtained from an adult with an advanced solid tumor such as melanoma, head and neck, liver or kidney cancer. The CDR3 reads CASKRAYEQYF. CDR3 nucleotide sequence: TGTGCCAGCAAACGGGCGTACGAGCAGTACTTC.